This T cell receptor (beta chain) was retrieved from a study of blood T cell repertoires in COVID-19. Across the whole study: Some COVID-19 samples were acute and others convalescent; all came from the United States, Italy and Spain.

Authors' data handling: How many nucleated cells were present was estimated from reference gene primer amplification. The method was immunoSEQ multiplex PCR; TCRdb's version includes in-frame clones alone and lacks a portion of them. D and trimming come from the DNA, and the V and J calls and clone size come from that table. The sample yields fewer than 130,000 clones, around four fifths seen once. Germline lookup yields CDR1 SGDLS and CDR2 YYNGEE. The V gene lost 0 bases and the J gene lost 8 bases, with 6 bases spanning the gap. The length of the CDR3 is 12 residues. V usage is TRBV9 and J usage is TRBJ2-1; D is undetermined. The clonotype comes from a woman aged 60-75 years with acute or convalescent COVID-19. Specimen: peripheral blood. The CDR3 region is CASSVGLDEQFF. CDR3 in DNA: TGTGCCAGCAGCGTAGGGCTTGATGAGCAGTTCTTC.